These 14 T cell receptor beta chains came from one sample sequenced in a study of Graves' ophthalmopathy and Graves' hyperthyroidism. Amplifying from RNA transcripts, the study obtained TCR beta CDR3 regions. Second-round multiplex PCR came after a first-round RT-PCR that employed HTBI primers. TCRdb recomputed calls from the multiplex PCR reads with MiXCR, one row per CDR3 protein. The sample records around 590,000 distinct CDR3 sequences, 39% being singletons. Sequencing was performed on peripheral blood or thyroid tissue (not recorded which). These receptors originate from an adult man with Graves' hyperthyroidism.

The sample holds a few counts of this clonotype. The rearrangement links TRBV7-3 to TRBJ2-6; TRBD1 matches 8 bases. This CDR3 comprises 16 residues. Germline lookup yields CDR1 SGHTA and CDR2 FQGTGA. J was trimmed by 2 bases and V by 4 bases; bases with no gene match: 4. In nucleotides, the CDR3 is TGTGCCAGCAGCTACTCACAGGGGGCTGGGGCCAACGTCCTGACTTTC. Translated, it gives CASSYSQGAGANVLTF.

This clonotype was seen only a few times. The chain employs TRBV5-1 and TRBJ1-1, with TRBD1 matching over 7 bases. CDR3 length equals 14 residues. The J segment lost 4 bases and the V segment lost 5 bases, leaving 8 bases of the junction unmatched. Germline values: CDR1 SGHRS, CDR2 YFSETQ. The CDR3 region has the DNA TGCGCCAGCAGTCTTAGGAACAGGGGCACTGAAGCTTTCTTT. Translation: CASSLRNRGTEAFF.

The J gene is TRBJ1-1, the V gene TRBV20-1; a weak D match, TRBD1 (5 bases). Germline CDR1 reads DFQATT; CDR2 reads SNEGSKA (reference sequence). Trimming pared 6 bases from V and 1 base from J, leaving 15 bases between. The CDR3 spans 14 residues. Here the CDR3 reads CSANTRGTNTEAFF. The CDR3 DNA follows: TGCAGTGCCAATACCCGGGGGACGAACACTGAAGCTTTCTTT.

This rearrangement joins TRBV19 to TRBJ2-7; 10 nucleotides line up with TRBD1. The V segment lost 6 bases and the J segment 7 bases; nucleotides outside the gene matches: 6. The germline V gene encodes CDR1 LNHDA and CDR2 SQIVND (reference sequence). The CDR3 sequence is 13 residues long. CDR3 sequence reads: CASRGTGDHEQYF. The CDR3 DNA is TGTGCCAGTAGAGGGACAGGGGACCATGAGCAGTACTTC.

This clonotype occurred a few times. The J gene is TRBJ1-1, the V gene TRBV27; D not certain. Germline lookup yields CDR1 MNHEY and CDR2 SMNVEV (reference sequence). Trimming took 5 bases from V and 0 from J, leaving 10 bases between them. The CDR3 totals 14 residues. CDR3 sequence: CASSPPGVNTEAFF. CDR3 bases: TGTGCCAGCAGTCCCCCGGGCGTGAACACTGAAGCTTTCTTT.

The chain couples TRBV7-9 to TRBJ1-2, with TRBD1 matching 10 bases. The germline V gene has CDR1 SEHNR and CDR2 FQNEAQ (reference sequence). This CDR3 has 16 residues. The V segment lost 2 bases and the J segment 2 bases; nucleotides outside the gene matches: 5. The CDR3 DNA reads TGTGCCAGCAGCTTATGGGGGACAGGGGACAACTATGGCTACACCTTC. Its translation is CASSLWGTGDNYGYTF.

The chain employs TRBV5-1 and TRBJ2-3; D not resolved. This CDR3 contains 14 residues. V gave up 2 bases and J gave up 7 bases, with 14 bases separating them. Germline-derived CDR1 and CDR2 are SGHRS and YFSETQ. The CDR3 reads CASSFTPRMHTQYF. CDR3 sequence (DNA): TGCGCCAGCAGCTTCACCCCTCGCATGCATACGCAGTATTTT.

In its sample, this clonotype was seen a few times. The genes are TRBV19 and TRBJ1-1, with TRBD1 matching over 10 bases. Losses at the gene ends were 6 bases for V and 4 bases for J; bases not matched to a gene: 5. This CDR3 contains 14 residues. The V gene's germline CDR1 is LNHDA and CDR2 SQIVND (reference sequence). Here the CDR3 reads CASSDRGLITEAFF. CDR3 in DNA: TGTGCCAGTAGCGACAGGGGGCTGATCACTGAAGCTTTCTTT. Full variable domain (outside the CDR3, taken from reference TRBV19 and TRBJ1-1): DGGITQSPKYLFRKEGQNVTLSCEQNLNHDAMYWYRQDPGQGLRLIYYSQIVNDFQKGDIAEGYSVSREKKESFPLTVTSAQKNPTAFYLCASSDRGLITEAFFGQGTRLTVV.

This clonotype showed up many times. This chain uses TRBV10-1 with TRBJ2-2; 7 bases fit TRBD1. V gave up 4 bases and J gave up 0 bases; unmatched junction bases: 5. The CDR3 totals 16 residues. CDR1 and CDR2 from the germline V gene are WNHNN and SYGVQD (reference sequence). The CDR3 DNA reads TGCGCCAGCAGTGGGAGGACAGGCGCGAACACCGGGGAGCTGTTTTTT. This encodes CASSGRTGANTGELFF.

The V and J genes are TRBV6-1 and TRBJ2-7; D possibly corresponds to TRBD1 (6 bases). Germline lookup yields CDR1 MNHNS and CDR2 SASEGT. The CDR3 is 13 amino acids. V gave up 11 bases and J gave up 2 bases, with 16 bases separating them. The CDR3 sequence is CASRRGLAYEQYF. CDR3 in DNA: TGTGCCTCCCGCAGGGGTTTAGCCTACGAGCAGTACTTC.

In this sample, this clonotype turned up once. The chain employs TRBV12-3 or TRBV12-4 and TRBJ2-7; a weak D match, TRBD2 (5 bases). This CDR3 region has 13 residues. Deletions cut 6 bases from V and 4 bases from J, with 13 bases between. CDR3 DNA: TGTGCCAGCAGGGAAGGGAGTGGGTACGAGCAGTACTTC. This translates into CASREGSGYEQYF.

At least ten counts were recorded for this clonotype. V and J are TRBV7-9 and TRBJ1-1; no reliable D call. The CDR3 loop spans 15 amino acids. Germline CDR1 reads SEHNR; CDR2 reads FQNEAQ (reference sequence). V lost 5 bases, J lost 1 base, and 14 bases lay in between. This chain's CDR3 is CASSPSGRKNTEAFF. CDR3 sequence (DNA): TGTGCCAGCAGCCCCAGCGGACGGAAGAACACTGAAGCTTTCTTT.

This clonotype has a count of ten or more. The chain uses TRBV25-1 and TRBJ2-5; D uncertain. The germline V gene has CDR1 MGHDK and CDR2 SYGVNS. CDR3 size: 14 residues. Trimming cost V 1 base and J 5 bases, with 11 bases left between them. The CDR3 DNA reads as TGTGCCAGCAGTGAATCTCGTATTGCGGAGACCCAGTACTTC. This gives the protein CASSESRIAETQYF.

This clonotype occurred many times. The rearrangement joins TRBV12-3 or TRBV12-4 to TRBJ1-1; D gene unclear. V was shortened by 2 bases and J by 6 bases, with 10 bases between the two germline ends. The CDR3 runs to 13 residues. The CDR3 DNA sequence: TGTGCCAGCAGTTTACGCGGGGAGCCTGAAGCTTTCTTT. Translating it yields CASSLRGEPEAFF.